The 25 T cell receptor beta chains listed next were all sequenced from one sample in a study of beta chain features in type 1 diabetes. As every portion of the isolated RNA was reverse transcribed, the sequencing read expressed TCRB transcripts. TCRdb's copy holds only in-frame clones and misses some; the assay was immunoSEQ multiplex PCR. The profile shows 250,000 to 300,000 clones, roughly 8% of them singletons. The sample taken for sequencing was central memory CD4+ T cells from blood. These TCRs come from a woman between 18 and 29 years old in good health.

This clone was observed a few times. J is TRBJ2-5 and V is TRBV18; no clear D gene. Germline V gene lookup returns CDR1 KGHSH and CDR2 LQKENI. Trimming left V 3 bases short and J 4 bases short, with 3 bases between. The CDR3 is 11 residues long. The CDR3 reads CASSPSETQYF. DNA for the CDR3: TGTGCCAGCTCACCGTCAGAGACCCAGTACTTC.

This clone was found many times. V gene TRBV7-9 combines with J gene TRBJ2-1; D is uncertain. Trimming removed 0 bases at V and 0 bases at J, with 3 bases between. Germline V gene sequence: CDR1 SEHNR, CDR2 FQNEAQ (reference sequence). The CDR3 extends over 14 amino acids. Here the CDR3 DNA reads TGTGCCAGCAGCTTAGCGAACTCCTACAATGAGCAGTTCTTC. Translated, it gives CASSLANSYNEQFF.

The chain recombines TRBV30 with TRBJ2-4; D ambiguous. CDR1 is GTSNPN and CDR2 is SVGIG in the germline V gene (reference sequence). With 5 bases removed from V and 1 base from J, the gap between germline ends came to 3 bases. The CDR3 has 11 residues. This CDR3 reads CAWQAKNIQYF. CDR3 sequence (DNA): TGTGCCTGGCAGGCCAAAAACATTCAGTACTTC.

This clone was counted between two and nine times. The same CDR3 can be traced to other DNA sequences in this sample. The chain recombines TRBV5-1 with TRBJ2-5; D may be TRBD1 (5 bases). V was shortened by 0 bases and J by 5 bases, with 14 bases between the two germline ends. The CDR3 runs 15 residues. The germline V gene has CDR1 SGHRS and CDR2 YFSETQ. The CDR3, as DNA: TGCGCCAGCAGCTTGGCAGGGATCCCAAGGGAGACCCAGTACTTC. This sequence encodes CASSLAGIPRETQYF.

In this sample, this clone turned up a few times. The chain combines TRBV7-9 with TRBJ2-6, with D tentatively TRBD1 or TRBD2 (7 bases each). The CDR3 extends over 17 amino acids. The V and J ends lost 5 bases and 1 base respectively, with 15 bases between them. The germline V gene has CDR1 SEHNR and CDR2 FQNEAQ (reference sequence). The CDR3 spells CASSPRQGGSGANVLTF. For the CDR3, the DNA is TGTGCCAGCAGCCCCCGCCAGGGGGGGTCTGGGGCCAACGTCCTGACTTTC.

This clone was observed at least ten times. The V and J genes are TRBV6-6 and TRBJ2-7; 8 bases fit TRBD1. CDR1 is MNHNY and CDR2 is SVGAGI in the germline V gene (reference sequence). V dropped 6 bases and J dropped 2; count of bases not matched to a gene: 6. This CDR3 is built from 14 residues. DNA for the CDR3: TGTGCCAGCAGCTCTAGGACAGGGACCTACGAGCAGTACTTC. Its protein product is CASSSRTGTYEQYF.

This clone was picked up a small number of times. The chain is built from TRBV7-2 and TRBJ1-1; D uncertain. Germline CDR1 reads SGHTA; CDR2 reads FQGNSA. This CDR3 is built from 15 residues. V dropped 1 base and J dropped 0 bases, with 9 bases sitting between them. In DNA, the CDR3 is TGTGCCAGCAGCTTAGGTCCGGGATTGAACACTGAAGCTTTCTTT. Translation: CASSLGPGLNTEAFF.

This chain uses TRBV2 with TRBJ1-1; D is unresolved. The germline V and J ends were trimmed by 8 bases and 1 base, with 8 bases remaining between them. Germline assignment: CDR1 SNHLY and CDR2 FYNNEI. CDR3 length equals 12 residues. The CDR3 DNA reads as TGTGCCAGCTCCGACCAGAACACTGAAGCTTTCTTT. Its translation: CASSDQNTEAFF. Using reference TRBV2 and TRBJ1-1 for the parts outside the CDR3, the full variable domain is EPEVTQTPSHQVTQMGQEVILRCVPISNHLYFYWYRQILGQKVEFLVSFYNNEISEKSEIFDDQFSVERPDGSNFTLKIRSTKLEDSAMYFCASSDQNTEAFFGQGTRLTVV.

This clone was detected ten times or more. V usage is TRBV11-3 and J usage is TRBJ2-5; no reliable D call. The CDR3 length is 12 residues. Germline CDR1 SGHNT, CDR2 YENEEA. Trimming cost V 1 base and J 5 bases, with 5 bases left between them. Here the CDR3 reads CASSLGMETQYF. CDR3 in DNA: TGTGCCAGCAGCTTAGGAATGGAGACCCAGTACTTC. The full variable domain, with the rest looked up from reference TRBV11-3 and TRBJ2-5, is EAGVVQSPRYKIIEKKQPVAFWCNPISGHNTLYWYLQNLGQGPELLIRYENEEAVDDSQLPKDRFSAERLKGVDSTLKIQPAELGDSAVYLCASSLGMETQYFGPGTRLLVL.

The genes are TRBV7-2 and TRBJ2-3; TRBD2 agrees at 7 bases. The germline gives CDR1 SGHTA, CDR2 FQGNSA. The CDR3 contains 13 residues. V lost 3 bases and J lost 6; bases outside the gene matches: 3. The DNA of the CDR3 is TGTGCCAGCAGCTTGAGGGAGGGGGATACGCAGTATTTT. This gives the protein CASSLREGDTQYF.

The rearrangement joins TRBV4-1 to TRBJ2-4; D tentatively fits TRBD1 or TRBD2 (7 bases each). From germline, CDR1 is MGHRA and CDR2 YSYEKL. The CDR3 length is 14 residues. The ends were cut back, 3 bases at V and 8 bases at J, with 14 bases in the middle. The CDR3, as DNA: TGCGCCAGCAGCCATCGCAGGGGGGGCGACATTCAGTACTTC. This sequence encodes CASSHRRGGDIQYF.

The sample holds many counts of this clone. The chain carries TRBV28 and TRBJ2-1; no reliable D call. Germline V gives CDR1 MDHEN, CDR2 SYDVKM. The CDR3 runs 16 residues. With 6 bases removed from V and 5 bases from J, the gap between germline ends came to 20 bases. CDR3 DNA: TGTGCCAGCAGCCCATCGGTAGAGCTGTTAAACAATGAGCAGTTCTTC. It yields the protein CASSPSVELLNNEQFF.

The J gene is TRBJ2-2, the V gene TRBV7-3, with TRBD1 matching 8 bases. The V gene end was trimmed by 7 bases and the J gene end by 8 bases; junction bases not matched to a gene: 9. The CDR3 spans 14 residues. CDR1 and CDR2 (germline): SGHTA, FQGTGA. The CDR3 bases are TGTGCCAGCAACATTCAGGGGGCTGGTGGGGAGCTGTTTTTT. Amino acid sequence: CASNIQGAGGELFF.

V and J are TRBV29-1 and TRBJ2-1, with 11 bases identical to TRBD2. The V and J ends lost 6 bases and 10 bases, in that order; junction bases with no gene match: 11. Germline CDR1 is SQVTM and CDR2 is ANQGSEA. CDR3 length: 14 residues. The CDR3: CSVKQLAGEGEQFF. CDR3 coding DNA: TGCAGCGTGAAACAACTAGCGGGGGAGGGAGAGCAGTTCTTC.

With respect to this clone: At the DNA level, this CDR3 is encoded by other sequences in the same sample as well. CDR3 amino acids: CASSQVGGTDTQYF. CDR3 DNA: TGCGCCAGCAGCCAAGTAGGGGGGACAGATACGCAGTATTTT. This chain uses TRBV4-3 with TRBJ2-3; D may be TRBD1 or TRBD2 (6 bases each). V shed 1 base and J shed 3 bases, with 8 bases lying between them. Per germline, CDR1 LGHNA and CDR2 YSLEER. CDR3 length equals 14 residues.

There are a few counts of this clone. The DNA of the CDR3 is TGTGCCAGCAGACCTGGAACAGCCTCCAATCAGCCCCAGCATTTT. Its protein is CASRPGTASNQPQHF. This chain uses TRBV28 with TRBJ1-5; D gene ambiguous. V was cut by 6 bases and J by 3 bases, with 15 bases left in between. Germline loops: CDR1 MDHEN, CDR2 SYDVKM. The CDR3 is 15 amino acids.

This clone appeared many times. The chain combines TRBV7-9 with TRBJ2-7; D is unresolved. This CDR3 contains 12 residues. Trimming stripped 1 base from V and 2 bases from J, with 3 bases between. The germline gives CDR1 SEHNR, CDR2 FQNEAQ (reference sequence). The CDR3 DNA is TGTGCCAGCAGCTTAGAGACCTACGAGCAGTACTTC. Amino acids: CASSLETYEQYF.

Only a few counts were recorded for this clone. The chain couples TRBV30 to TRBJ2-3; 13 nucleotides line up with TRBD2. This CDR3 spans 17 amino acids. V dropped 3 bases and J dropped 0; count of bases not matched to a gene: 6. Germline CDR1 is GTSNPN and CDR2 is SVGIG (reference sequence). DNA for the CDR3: TGTGCCTGGAGAGCCGGGACTAGCGGGATAAGCACAGATACGCAGTATTTT. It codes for CAWRAGTSGISTDTQYF.

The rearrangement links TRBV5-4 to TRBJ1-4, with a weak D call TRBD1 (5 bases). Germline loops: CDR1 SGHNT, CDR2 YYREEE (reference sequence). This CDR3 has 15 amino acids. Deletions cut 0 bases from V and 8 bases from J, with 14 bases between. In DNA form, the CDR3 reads TGTGCCAGCAGCTTGGCTGACAGTGGCTGGGAAAAACTGTTTTTT. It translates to CASSLADSGWEKLFF.

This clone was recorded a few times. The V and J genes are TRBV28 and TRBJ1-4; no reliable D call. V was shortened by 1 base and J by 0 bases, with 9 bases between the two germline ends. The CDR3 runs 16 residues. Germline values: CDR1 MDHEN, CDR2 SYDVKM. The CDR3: CASSLFSFATNEKLFF. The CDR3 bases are TGTGCCAGCAGTTTATTCAGTTTTGCAACTAATGAAAAACTGTTTTTT.

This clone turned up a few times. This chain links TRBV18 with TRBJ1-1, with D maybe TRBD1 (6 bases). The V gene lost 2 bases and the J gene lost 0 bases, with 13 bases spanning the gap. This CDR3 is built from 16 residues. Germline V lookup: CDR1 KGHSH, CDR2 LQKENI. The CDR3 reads CASSPGSTGMNTEAFF. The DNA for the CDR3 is TGTGCCAGCTCACCAGGGAGCACAGGGATGAACACTGAAGCTTTCTTT. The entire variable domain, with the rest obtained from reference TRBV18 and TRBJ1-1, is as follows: NAGVMQNPRHLVRRRGQEARLRCSPMKGHSHVYWYRQLPEEGLKFMVYLQKENIIDESGMPKERFSAEFPKEGPSILRIQQVVRGDSAAYFCASSPGSTGMNTEAFFGQGTRLTVV.

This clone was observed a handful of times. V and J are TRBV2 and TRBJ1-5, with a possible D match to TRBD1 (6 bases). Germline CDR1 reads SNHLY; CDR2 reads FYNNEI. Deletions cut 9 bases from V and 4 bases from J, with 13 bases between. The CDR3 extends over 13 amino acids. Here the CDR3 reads CASYRDMNQPQHF. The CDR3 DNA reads TGTGCCAGTTACAGGGATATGAATCAGCCCCAGCATTTT.

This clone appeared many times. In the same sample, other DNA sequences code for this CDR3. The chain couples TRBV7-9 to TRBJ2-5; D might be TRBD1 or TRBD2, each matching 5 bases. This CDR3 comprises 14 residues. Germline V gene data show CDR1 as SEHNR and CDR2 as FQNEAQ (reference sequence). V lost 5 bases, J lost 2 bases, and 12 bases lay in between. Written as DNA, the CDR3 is TGTGCCAGCAGCCGCACGAGGGGTCAAGAGACCCAGTACTTC. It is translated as CASSRTRGQETQYF.

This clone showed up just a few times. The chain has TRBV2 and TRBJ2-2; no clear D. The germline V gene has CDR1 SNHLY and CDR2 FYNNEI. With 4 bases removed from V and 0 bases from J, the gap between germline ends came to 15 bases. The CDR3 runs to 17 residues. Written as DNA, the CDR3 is TGTGCCAGCAGTGTGCGTCCGGGCGCAACGAACACCGGGGAGCTGTTTTTT. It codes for CASSVRPGATNTGELFF.

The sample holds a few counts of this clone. The CDR3 DNA reads TGTGCCAGCAGCTTAAGGTGGAACACCGGGGAGCTGTTTTTT. It encodes CASSLRWNTGELFF. The rearrangement joins TRBV7-9 to TRBJ2-2; unclear D gene. The V and J ends lost 2 bases and 1 base respectively, with 5 bases between them. The germline V gene has CDR1 SEHNR and CDR2 FQNEAQ (reference sequence). CDR3 length: 14 residues.